The 8 T cell receptor beta chains given below trace back to one sample, sequenced in a study of blood T cell repertoires in COVID-19. Data came from immunoSEQ multiplex PCR; TCRdb stores just in-frame clones and leaves some out. This repertoire shows about 72,000 clones, 86% found once; its top ten account for roughly a tenth. Sequencing was performed on peripheral blood. The receptors originated from a man aged 70 or older with active or convalescent COVID-19.

This clone has a handful of counts. This chain joins TRBV24-1 and TRBJ2-1; TRBD2 agrees at 12 bases. The germline CDR1 and CDR2 sequences are KGHDR and SFDVKD. Trimming removed 4 bases from V and 3 bases from J; junction bases left unmatched: 3. The CDR3 has 16 amino acids. CDR3 nucleotide sequence: TGTGCCACCAGTGAGCCGACTAGCGGGGGCTACAATGAGCAGTTCTTC. Translation: CATSEPTSGGYNEQFF.

The chain is built from TRBV2 and TRBJ1-1; 9 nucleotides line up with TRBD1. There are 13 residues in the CDR3. Germline CDR1 is SNHLY and CDR2 is FYNNEI. The V and J ends lost 5 bases and 4 bases, in that order; junction bases with no gene match: 2. For the CDR3, the DNA is TGTGCCAGCAGTCTGGGACAGGGCACTGAAGCTTTCTTT. This codes for CASSLGQGTEAFF.

The chain carries TRBV18 and TRBJ1-3; 7 bases fit TRBD1. The ends lost 3 bases at V and 4 bases at J; junction bases unmatched: 6. Germline V gene lookup returns CDR1 KGHSH and CDR2 LQKENI. The CDR3 totals 15 residues. The CDR3 bases are TGTGCCAGCTCACCTCCCGGGACAGCAGGAAACACCATATATTTT. Translated: CASSPPGTAGNTIYF.

This clone was detected only a few times. This chain uses TRBV11-3 with TRBJ1-2, with D possibly matching TRBD1 (5 bases). This CDR3 is built from 14 residues. Germline V lookup: CDR1 SGHNT, CDR2 YENEEA. Trimming removed 4 bases from V and 3 bases from J, with 12 bases in between. CDR3 DNA sequence: TGTGCCAGCAGCTCTCCTCGGGGGTACTATGGCTACACCTTC. Its protein product is CASSSPRGYYGYTF.

V usage is TRBV28 and J usage is TRBJ1-2, with a weak D call TRBD1 (6 bases). V was trimmed by 7 bases and J by 8 bases, leaving 11 bases between them. The germline gives CDR1 MDHEN, CDR2 SYDVKM. The CDR3 length is 11 residues. The CDR3 sequence is CASNAGVGYTF. CDR3 bases: TGTGCCAGCAATGCAGGGGTGGGCTACACCTTC.

J is TRBJ2-7 and V is TRBV3-1 (or the pseudogene TRBV3-2), with D possibly matching TRBD2 (7 bases). Germline CDR1 reads LGHDT; CDR2 reads YNNKEL (reference sequence). This CDR3 spans 14 amino acids. V was trimmed by 1 base and J by 6 bases, leaving 13 bases between them. The CDR3 protein is CASSQVGGAREQYF. The CDR3 DNA sequence: TGTGCCAGCAGCCAAGTGGGGGGGGCACGCGAGCAGTACTTC.

This clone was counted once. The chain couples TRBV18 to TRBJ2-2; maybe TRBD1 (6 bases). Germline CDR1 reads KGHSH; CDR2 reads LQKENI. This CDR3 comprises 16 residues. Trimming took off 0 bases at V and 7 bases at J, with 15 bases between the two ends. This CDR3 is CASSPPGAAGGGELFF. CDR3 nucleotides: TGTGCCAGCTCACCACCGGGGGCTGCCGGTGGCGGGGAGCTGTTTTTT. Full variable domain (missing parts from reference TRBV18 and TRBJ2-2): NAGVMQNPRHLVRRRGQEARLRCSPMKGHSHVYWYRQLPEEGLKFMVYLQKENIIDESGMPKERFSAEFPKEGPSILRIQQVVRGDSAAYFCASSPPGAAGGGELFFGEGSRLTVL.

The V call is TRBV5-1, the J call TRBJ1-2; no reliable D call. V was pared by 0 bases and J by 4 bases, with 4 bases between. The CDR3 extends over 12 amino acids. CDR1 is SGHRS, CDR2 YFSETQ, per germline. The CDR3, as DNA: TGCGCCAGCAGCTTGGATCGCTATGGCTACACCTTC. It codes for CASSLDRYGYTF.